Listed below are T cell receptor beta chains from one sample, sequenced in a study of T cell responses to AZD1222 COVID-19 vaccine. Data came from immunoSEQ multiplex PCR; TCRdb stores just in-frame clones and leaves some out. Here the sample spans 70,000 to 85,000 clones, roughly 85% being singletons. The sample was peripheral blood, taken 28 days after the second AZD1222 dose. Receptors were obtained from an adult who received the AZD1222 COVID-19 vaccine. Both conserved end residues are trimmed from each CDR3.

v_call cdr3_aa
TRBV7-2 ASSPLGGVPIDGYT
TRBV19 ASSPPLTVRQPQH
TRBV29-1 SASGGYT
TRBV7-9 ASSLLSGDGETQY
TRBV19 ASSIEPPWDQPQH
TRBV11-3 ASSSGLGSTETQY
TRBV9 ASSGALNTEAF
TRBV28 ASSFDRDQPQH
TRBV5-8 ASSLAFLAGENEQY
TRBV4-2 ASSRPPGTGVKYGYT
TRBV3-1/TRBV3-2 ASSQTQETQY
TRBV7-9 ASSSGTRSYEQF
TRBV28 ASSLSLANEQF
TRBV5-1 ASSDTGSGTQY